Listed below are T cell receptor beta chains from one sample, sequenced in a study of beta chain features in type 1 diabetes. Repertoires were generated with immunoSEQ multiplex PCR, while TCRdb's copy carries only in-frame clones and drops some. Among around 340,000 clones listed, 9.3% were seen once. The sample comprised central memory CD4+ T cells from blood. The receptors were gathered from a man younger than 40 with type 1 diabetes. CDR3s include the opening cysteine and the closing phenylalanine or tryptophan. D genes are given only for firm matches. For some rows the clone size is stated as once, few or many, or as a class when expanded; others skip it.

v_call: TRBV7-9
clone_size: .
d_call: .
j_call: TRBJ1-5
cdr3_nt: TGTGCCAGCAGCCCCGACAGTTTCCATCAGCCCCAGCATTTT
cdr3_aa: CASSPDSFHQPQHF

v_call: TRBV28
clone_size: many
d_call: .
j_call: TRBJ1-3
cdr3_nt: TGTGCCAGCAGTTTACCGCAGGGTGGAAACACCATATATTTT
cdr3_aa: CASSLPQGGNTIYF

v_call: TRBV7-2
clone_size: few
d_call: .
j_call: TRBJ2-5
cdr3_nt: TGTGCCAGCAGCTTAGTGGGTTTGGCCGAAGAGACCCAGTACTTC
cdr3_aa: CASSLVGLAEETQYF

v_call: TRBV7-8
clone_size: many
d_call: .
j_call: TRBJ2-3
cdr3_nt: TGTGCCAGCAGCTTGGGGGGCAACACAGATACGCAGTATTTT
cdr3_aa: CASSLGGNTDTQYF

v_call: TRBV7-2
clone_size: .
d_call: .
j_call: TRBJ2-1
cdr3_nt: TGCGCCAGCAGCCAAGCAAATGAGCAGTTCTTC
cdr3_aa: CASSQANEQFF

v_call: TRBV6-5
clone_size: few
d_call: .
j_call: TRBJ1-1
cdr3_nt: TGTGCCAGCAGTTACGAGGGGTGGAACACTGAAGCTTTCTTT
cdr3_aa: CASSYEGWNTEAFF

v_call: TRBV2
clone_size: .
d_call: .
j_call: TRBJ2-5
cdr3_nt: TGTGCCAGCAGCTGGACAGAAGAAGAGACCCAGTACTTC
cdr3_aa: CASSWTEEETQYF

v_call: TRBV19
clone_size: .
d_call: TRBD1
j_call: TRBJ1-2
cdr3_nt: TGTGCCAGTAGTATCGGGACAGTTGCTAACTATGGCTACACCTTC
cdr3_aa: CASSIGTVANYGYTF

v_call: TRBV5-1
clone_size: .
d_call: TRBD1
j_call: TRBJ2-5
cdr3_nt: TGCGCCAGCAGCCAGACAGGGGTCCGGGAGACCCAGTACTTC
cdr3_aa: CASSQTGVRETQYF

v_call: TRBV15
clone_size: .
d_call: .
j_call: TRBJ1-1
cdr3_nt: TGTGCCACCAGCGAATCAGGGGTAATGAACACTGAAGCTTTCTTT
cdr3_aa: CATSESGVMNTEAFF

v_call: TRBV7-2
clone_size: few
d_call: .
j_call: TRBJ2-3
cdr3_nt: TGTGCCAGCAGCTCCGTGAGGGGCGATACGCAGTATTTT
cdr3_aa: CASSSVRGDTQYF

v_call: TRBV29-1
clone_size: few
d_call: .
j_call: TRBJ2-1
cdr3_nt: TGCAGCGTCGCGGGTTTTTACAATGAGCAGTTCTTC
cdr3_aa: CSVAGFYNEQFF

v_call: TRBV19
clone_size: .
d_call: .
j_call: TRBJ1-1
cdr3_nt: TGTGCCAGCAAATGGAAGGCCGACACTGAAGCTTTCTTT
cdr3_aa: CASKWKADTEAFF

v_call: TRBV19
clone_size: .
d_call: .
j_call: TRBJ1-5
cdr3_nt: TGTGCCAGTTCTGGGGGCTTCAATCAGCCCCAGCATTTT
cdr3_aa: CASSGGFNQPQHF

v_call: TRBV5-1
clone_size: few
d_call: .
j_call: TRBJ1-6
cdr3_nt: TGCGCCAGCAGCTTGGCCGCAGGGATTAATTCACCCCTCCACTTT
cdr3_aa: CASSLAAGINSPLHF

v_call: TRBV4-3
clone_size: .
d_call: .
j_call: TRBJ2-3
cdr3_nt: TGCGCCAGCAGCCGGGGGAGCACAGATACGCAGTATTTT
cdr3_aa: CASSRGSTDTQYF

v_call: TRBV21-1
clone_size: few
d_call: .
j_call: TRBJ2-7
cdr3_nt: TGTGCCAGCAGCAAAGATGGCAGTCCCTACGAGCAGTACTTC
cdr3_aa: CASSKDGSPYEQYF

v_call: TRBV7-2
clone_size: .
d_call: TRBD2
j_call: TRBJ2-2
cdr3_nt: TGTGCCAGCAGCTTCTCTAGCGGGAACACCGGGGAGCTGTTTTTT
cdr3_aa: CASSFSSGNTGELFF

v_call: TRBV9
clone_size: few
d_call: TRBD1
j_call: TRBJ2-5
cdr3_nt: TGTGCCAGCAGCGTAGACAGGGGGCTACAAGAGACCCAGTACTTC
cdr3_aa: CASSVDRGLQETQYF

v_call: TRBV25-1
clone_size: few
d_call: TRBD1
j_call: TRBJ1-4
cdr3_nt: TGTGCCAGCAGTGACTTCCGGGACAGCCCTAATGAAAAACTGTTTTTT
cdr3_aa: CASSDFRDSPNEKLFF

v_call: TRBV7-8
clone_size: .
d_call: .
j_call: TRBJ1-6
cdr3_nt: TGTGCCAGCAGCCTACAGACGGGTGGCTCACCCCTCCACTTT
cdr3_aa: CASSLQTGGSPLHF

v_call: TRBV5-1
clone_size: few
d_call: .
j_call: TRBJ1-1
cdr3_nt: TGCGCCAGCAGCTTGGCCTCGCTATGGGACTCTAACACTGAAGCTTTCTTT
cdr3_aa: CASSLASLWDSNTEAFF

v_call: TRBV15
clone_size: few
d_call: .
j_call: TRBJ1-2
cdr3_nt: TGTGCCACCCGCCTCGTACTTGGGGCCGACTATGGCTACACCTTC
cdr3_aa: CATRLVLGADYGYTF

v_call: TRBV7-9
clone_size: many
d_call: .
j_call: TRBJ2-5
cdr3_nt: TGTGCCAGCAGCTTATCGTCAGGGACGGGTACGACCCAGTACTTC
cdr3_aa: CASSLSSGTGTTQYF

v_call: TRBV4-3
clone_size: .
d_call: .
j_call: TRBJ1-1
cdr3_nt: TGCGCCAGCAGCCAAGAGGCCCCGGGACACGGGCCCACTGAAGCTTTCTTT
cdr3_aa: CASSQEAPGHGPTEAFF

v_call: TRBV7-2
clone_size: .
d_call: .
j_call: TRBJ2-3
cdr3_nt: TGTGCCAGCAGCTTGAAGGCCGGGGCGAATACGCAGTATTTT
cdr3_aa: CASSLKAGANTQYF

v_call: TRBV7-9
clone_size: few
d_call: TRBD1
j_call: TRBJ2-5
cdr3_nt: TGTGCCAGCAGCGCCCGGACAGGGGGAGTTGGAGAGACCCAGTACTTC
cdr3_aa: CASSARTGGVGETQYF

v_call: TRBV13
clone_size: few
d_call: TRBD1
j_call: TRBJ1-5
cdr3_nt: TGTGCCAGAAAACCTCTAATCGGGACAGGGCTTCAGCCCCAGCATTTT
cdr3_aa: CARKPLIGTGLQPQHF

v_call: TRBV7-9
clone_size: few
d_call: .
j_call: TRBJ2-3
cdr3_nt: TGTGCCAGCAGCCCCCCCGGGGGCATACCAGATACGCAGTATTTT
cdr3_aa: CASSPPGGIPDTQYF

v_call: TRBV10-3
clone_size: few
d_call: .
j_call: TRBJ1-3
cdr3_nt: TGTGCCATCAGTGACGCCACAGCTGGAAACACCATATATTTT
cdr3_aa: CAISDATAGNTIYF

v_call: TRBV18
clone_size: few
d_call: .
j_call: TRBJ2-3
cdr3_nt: TGTGCCAGCTCGCAAAGTAAAACAGATACGCAGTATTTT
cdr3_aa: CASSQSKTDTQYF

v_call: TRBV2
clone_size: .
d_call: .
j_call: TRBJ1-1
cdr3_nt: TGTGCCAGCAGTGAAGGACGGGGGAACACTGAAGCTTTCTTT
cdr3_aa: CASSEGRGNTEAFF

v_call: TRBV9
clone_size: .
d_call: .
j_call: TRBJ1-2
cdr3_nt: TGTGCCAGCAGCGTAGTGCAGGGGAGCTATGGCTACACCTTC
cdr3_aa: CASSVVQGSYGYTF

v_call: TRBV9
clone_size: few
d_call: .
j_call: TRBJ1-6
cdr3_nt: TGTGCCAGCAGCGCGAAGCTGGGGAACTATAATTCACCCCTCCACTTT
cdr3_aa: CASSAKLGNYNSPLHF

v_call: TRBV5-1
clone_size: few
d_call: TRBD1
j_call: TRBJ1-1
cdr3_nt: TGCGCCAGCAGACGAGGGACAGAGACCTTAATGAACACTGAAGCTTTCTTT
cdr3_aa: CASRRGTETLMNTEAFF

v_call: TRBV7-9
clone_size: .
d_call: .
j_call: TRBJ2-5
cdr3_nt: TGTGCCAGCAGCTCTCAACTAGCCCCTACCCAGTACTTC
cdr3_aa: CASSSQLAPTQYF

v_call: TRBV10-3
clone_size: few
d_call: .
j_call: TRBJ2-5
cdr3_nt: TGTGCCATCAGTGAGAACGGGGCGTCGGAGACCCAGTACTTC
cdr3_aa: CAISENGASETQYF

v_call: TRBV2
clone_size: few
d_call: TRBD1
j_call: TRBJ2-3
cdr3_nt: TGTGCCAGCAGTTCAGGGGGCGCCTGGGATACGCAGTATTTT
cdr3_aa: CASSSGGAWDTQYF

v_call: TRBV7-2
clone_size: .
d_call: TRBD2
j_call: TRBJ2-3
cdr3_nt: TGTGCCAGCAGCTTAGGACTAGCGGGGGTGTCAGATACGCAGTATTTT
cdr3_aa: CASSLGLAGVSDTQYF

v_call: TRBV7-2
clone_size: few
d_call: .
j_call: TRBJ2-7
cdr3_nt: TGTGCCAGCAGTATAAAGGTCTCCGGGAGTACCTACGAGCAGTACTTC
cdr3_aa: CASSIKVSGSTYEQYF

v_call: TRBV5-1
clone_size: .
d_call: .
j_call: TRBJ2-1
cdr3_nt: TGCGCCAGCAGCTTGGTCCCCAGAAGCTCCTACAATGAGCAGTTCTTC
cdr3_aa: CASSLVPRSSYNEQFF

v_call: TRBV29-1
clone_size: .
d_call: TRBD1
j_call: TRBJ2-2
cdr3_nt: TGCAGCGTTGGAAAGACCGGGACAGGGGACACCGGGGAGCTGTTTTTT
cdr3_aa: CSVGKTGTGDTGELFF

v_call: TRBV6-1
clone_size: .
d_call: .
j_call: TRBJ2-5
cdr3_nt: TGTGCCAGCGCTGAAATGATGTACCAAGAGACCCAGTACTTC
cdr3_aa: CASAEMMYQETQYF

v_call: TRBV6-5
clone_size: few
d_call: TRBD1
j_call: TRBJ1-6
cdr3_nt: TGTGCCAGCAGCCCACCCGAGACAGGGAATTCACCCCTCCACTTT
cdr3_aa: CASSPPETGNSPLHF

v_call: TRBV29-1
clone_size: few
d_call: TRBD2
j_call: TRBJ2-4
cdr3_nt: TGCAGCGTTGAGGAACAGCGGGGAATTCAGTACTTC
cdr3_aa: CSVEEQRGIQYF

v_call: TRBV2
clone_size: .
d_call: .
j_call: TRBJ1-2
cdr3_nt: TGTGCCAGCCGAGGGGGAGGCTACACCTTC
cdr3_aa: CASRGGGYTF

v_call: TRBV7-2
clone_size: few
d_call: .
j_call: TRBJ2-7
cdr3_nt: TGTGCCAGCAGCCCATCTAGCGCGAGCTCCTACGAGCAGTACTTC
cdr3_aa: CASSPSSASSYEQYF

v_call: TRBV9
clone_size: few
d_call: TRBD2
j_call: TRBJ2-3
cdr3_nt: TGTGCCAGCAAAGACGCTAGCGGGGTAACAGATACGCAGTATTTT
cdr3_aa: CASKDASGVTDTQYF

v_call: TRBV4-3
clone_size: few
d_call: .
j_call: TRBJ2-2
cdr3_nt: TGCGCCAGCAGCCAAGTCGCGCGGAAGGCCGGGGAGCTGTTTTTT
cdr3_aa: CASSQVARKAGELFF

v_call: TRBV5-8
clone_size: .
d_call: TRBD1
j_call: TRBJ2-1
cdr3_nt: TGTGCCAGCAGCTCGGACAGGGGGAGATACAATGAGCAGTTCTTC
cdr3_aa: CASSSDRGRYNEQFF

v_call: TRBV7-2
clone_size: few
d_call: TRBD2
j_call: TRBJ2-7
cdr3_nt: TGTGCCAGCAGCTTAGGGCTAGCGGGCAACTCCTACGAGCAGTACTTC
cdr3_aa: CASSLGLAGNSYEQYF

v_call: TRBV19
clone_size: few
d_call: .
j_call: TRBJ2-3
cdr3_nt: TGTGCCAGTGGGGTTAGCACAGATACGCAGTATTTT
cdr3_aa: CASGVSTDTQYF

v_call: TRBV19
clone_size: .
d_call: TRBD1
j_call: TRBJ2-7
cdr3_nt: TGTGCCAGTAGTATCGGGAACAGGGGTTCCTACGAGCAGTACTTC
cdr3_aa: CASSIGNRGSYEQYF

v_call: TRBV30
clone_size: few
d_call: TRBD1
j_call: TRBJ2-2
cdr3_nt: TGTGCCTGGAACTCGGGACAGGGACTGAACACCGGGGAGCTGTTTTTT
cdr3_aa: CAWNSGQGLNTGELFF

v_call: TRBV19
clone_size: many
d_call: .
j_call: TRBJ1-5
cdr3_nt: TGTGCCAGTAGCCATCGGGATCAGCCCCAGCATTTT
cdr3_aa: CASSHRDQPQHF

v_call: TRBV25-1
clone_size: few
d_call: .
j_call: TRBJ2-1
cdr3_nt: TGTGCCAGCAGTGGCGGGGTCGATGAGCAGTTCTTC
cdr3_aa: CASSGGVDEQFF

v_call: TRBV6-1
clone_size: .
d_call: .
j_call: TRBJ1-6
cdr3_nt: TGTGCCAGCACTGTGAGCGGGGGAGGGTCACCCCTCCACTTT
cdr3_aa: CASTVSGGGSPLHF

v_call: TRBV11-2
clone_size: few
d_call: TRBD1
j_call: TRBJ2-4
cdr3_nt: TGTGCCAGCACCTTGGACAGGGGAACTCAGTACTTC
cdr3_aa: CASTLDRGTQYF

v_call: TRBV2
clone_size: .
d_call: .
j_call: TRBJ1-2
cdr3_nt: TGTGCCAGCAGTGAAAGTCAGCCCCGGGTCTATGGCTACACCTTC
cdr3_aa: CASSESQPRVYGYTF

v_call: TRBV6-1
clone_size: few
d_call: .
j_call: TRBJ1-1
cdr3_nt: TGTGCCAGCAGTTCCAACTCCGGGACCGATGAAGCTTTCTTT
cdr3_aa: CASSSNSGTDEAFF